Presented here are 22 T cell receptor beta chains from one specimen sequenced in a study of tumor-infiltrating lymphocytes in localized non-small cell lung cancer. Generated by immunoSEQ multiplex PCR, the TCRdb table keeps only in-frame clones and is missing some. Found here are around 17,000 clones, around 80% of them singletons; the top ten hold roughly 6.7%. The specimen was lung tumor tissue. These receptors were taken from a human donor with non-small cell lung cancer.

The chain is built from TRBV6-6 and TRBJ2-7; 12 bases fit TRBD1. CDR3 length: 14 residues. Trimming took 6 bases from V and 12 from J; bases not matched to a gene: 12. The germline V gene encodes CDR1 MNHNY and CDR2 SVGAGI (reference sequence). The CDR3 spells CASSYRDRGQERYF. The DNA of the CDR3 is TGTGCCAGCAGCTACCGGGACAGGGGGCAGGAACGGTACTTC.

CDR3 region: CASSPPGIRPPTNEKLFF. As DNA, the CDR3 is TGTGCCAGCAGCCCTCCCGGGATAAGACCTCCAACTAATGAAAAACTGTTTTTT. V is TRBV21-1 and J is TRBJ1-4. TRBV21-1 is recorded as a pseudogene. The CDR3 loop spans 18 amino acids.

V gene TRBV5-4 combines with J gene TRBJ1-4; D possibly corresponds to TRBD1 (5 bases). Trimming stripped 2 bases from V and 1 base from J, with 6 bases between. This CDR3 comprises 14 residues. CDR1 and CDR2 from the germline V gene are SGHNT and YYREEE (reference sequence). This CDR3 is CASSFQGTNEKLFF. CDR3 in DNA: TGTGCCAGCAGCTTCCAGGGAACTAATGAAAAACTGTTTTTT. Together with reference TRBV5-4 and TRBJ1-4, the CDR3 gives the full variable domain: ETGVTQSPTHLIKTRGQQVTLRCSSQSGHNTVSWYQQALGQGPQFIFQYYREEENGRGNFPPRFSGLQFPNYSSELNVNALELDDSALYLCASSFQGTNEKLFFGSGTQLSVL.

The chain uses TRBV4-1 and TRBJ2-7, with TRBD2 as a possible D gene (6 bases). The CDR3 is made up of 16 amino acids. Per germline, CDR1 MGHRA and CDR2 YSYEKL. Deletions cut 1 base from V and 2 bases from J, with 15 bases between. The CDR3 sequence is CASSQGSGRTTYEQYF. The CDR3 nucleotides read TGCGCCAGCAGCCAAGGGTCGGGTAGGACTACCTACGAGCAGTACTTC.

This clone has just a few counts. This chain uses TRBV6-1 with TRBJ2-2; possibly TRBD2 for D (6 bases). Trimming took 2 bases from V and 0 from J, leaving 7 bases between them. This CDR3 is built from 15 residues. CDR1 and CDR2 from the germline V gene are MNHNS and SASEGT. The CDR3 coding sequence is TGTGCCAGCAGTGAACTAGCGCCGAACACCGGGGAGCTGTTTTTT. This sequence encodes CASSELAPNTGELFF.

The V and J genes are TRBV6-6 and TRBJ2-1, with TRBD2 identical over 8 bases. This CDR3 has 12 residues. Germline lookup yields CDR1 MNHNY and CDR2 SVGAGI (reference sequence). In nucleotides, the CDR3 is TGTGCATCGGAGCGGGAGAGCGGTGAGCAGTTCTTC. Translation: CASERESGEQFF.

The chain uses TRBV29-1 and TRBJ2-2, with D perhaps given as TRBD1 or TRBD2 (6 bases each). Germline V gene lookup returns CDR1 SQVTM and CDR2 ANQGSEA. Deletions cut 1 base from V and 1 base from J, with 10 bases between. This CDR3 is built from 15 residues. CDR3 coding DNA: TGCAGCGTTGAAGGGGGGGCAGTGAACACCGGGGAGCTGTTTTTT. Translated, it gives CSVEGGAVNTGELFF.

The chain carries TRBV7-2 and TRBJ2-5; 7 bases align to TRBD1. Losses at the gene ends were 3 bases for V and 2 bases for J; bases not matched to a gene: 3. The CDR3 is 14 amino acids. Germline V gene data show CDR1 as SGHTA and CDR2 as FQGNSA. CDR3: CASSLSGGQETQYF. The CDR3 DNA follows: TGTGCCAGCAGCTTGTCAGGGGGTCAAGAGACCCAGTACTTC.

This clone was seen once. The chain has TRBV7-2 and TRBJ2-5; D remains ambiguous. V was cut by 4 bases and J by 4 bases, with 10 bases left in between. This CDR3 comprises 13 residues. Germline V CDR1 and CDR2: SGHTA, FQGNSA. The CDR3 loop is CASSSLIPETQYF. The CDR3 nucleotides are TGTGCCAGCAGCTCCCTGATACCAGAGACCCAGTACTTC.

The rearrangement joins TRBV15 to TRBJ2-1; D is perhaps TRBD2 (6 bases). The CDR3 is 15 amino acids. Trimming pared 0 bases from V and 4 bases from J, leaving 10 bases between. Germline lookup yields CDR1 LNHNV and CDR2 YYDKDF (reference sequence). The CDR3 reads CATSRDGREYNEQFF. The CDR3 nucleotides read TGTGCCACCAGCAGAGATGGGCGGGAATACAATGAGCAGTTCTTC.

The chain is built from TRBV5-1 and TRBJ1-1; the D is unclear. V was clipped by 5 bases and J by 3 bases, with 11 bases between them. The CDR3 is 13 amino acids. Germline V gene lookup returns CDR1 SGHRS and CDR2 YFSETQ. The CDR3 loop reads CASRSGPDTEAFF. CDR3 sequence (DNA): TGCGCCAGCAGGTCCGGGCCGGACACTGAAGCTTTCTTT.

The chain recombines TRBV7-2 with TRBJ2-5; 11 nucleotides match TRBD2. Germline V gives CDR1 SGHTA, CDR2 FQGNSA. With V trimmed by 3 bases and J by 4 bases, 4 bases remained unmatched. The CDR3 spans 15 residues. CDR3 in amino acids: CASSFTSGSGETQYF. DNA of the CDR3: TGTGCCAGCAGCTTTACTAGCGGGAGTGGAGAGACCCAGTACTTC.

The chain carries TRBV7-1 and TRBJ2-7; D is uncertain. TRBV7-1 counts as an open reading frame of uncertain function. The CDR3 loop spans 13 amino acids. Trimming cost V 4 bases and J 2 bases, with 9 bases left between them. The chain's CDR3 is CASSLAVTYEQYF. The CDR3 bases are TGTGCCAGCAGCTTAGCAGTTACCTACGAGCAGTACTTC.

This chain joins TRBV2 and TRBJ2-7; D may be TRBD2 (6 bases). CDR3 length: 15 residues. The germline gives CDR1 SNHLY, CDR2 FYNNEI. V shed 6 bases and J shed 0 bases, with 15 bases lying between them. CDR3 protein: CASSQSGGFSYEQYF. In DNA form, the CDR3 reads TGTGCCAGCAGCCAAAGTGGAGGGTTCTCCTACGAGCAGTACTTC.

The CDR3 coding sequence is TGTGCCAGCAGCCACGGACTAGCGGGAGATCGTGAGCAGTTCTTC. Amino acid sequence: CASSHGLAGDREQFF. The genes are TRBV5-6 and TRBJ2-1, with 13 bases identical to TRBD2. This CDR3 is built from 15 residues. Germline V lookup: CDR1 SGHDT, CDR2 YYEEEE. V was pared by 4 bases and J by 9 bases, with 7 bases of the junction left unmatched.

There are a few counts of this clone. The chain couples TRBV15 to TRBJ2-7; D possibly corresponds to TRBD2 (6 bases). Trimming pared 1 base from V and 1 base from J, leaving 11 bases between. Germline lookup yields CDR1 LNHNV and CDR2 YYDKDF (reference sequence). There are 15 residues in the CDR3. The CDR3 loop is CATSRVAGPSYEQYF. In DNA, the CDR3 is TGTGCCACCAGCAGAGTGGCGGGGCCTTCCTACGAGCAGTACTTC. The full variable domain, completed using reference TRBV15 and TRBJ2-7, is DAMVIQNPRYQVTQFGKPVTLSCSQTLNHNVMYWYQQKSSQAPKLLFHYYDKDFNNEADTPDNFQSRRPNTSFCFLDIRSPGLGDTAMYLCATSRVAGPSYEQYFGPGTRLTVT.

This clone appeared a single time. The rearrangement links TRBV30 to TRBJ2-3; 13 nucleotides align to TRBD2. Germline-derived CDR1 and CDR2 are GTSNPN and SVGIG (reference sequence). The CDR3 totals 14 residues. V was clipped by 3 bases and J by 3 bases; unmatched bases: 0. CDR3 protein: CAWRTSGRTDTQYF. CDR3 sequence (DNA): TGTGCCTGGAGGACTAGCGGGAGGACAGATACGCAGTATTTT.

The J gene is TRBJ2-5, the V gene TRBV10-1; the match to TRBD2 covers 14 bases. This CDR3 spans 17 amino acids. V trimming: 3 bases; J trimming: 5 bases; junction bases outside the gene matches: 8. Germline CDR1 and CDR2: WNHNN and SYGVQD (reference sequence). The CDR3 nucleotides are TGCGCCAGCAGTGATTTTAGGACTAGCGGGAGGTATGAGACCCAGTACTTC. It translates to CASSDFRTSGRYETQYF.

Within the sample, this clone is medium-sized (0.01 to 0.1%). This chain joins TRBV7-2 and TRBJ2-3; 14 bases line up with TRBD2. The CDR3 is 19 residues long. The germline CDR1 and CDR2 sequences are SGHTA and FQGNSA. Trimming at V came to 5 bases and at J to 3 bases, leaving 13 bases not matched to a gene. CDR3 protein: CASSQPGLAGVRGTDTQYF. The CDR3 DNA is TGTGCCAGCAGCCAACCGGGACTAGCGGGAGTGAGGGGGACAGATACGCAGTATTTT. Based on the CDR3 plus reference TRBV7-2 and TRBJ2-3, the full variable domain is GAGVSQSPSNKVTEKGKDVELRCDPISGHTALYWYRQSLGQGLEFLIYFQGNSAPDKSGLPSDRFSAERTGGSVSTLTIQRTQQEDSAVYLCASSQPGLAGVRGTDTQYFGPGTRLTVL.

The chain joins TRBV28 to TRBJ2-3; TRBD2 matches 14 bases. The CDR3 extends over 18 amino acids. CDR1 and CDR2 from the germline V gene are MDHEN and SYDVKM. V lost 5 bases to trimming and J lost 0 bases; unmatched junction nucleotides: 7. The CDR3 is CASSRGLAGGSSTDTQYF. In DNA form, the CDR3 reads TGTGCCAGCAGTCGTGGACTAGCGGGAGGATCCAGCACAGATACGCAGTATTTT.

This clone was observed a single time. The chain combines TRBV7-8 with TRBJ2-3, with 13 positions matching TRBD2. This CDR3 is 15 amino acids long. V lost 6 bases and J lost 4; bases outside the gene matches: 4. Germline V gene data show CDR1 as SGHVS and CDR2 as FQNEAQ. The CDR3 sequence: CASSRTSGSSDTQYF. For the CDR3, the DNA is TGTGCCAGCAGTCGGACTAGCGGGAGTTCAGATACGCAGTATTTT.

Here the CDR3 reads CASSPRPGLAGGNEQYF. DNA for the CDR3: TGTGCCAGCAGCCCCCGACCGGGACTAGCGGGCGGGAACGAGCAGTACTTC. The chain links TRBV9 to TRBJ2-7; 12 bases fit TRBD2. The CDR3 runs to 17 residues. Germline CDR1 is SGDLS and CDR2 is YYNGEE. Trimming cost V 4 bases and J 5 bases; bases outside gene matches: 13.